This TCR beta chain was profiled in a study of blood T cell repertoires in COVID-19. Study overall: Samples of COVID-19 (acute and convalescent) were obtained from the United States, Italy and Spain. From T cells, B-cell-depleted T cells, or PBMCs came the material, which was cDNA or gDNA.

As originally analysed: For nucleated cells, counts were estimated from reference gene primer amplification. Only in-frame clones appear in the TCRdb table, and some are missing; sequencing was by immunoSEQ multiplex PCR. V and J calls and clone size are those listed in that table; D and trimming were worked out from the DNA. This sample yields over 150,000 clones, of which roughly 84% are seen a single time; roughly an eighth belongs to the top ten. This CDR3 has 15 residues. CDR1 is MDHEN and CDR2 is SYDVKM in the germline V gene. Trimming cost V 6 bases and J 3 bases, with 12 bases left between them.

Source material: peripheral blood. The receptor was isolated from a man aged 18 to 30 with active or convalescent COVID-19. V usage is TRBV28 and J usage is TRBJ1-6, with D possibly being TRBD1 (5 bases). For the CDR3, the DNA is TGTGCCAGCAGCCCGGGTGACAGCTATAATTCACCCCTCCACTTT. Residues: CASSPGDSYNSPLHF.